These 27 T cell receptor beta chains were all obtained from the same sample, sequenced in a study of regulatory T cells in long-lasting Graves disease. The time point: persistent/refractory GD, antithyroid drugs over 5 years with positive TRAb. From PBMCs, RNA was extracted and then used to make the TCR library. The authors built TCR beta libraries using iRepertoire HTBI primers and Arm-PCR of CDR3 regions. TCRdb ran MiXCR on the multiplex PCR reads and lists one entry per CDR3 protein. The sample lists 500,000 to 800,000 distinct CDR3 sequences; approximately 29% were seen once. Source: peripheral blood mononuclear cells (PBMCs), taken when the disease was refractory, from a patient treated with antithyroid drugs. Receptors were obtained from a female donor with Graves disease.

The CDR3 loop is CASRSPSQGGNIQYF. In DNA, the CDR3 is TGTGCCAGCCGATCACCATCACAGGGTGGAAACATTCAGTACTTC. The chain links TRBV18 to TRBJ2-4; possible D gene TRBD1, 6 bases. The CDR3 loop spans 15 amino acids. Germline V CDR1 and CDR2: KGHSH, LQKENI. Between the trimmed V and J ends, which lost 8 bases and 6 bases, there was a span of 20 bases.

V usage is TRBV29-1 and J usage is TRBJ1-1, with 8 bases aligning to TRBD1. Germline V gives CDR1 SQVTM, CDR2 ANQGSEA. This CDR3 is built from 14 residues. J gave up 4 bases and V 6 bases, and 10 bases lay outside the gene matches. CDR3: CSVPATGAGTEAFF. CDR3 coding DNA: TGCAGCGTCCCAGCGACAGGGGCTGGCACTGAAGCTTTCTTT.

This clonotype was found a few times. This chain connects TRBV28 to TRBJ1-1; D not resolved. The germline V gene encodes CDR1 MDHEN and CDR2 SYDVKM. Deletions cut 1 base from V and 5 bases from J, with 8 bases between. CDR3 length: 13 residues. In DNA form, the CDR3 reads TGTGCCAGCAGTTTATACGGCAGGACTGAAGCTTTCTTT. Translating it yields CASSLYGRTEAFF.

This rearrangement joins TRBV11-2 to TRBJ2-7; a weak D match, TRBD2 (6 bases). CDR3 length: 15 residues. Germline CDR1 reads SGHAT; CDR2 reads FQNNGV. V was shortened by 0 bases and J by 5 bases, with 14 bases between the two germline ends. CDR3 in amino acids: CASSLDFRTGDEQYF. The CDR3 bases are TGTGCCAGCAGCTTAGATTTCCGGACGGGAGACGAGCAGTACTTC.

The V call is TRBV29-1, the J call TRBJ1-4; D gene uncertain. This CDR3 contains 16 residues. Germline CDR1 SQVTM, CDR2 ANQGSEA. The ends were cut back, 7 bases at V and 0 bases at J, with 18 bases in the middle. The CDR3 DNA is TGCAGCGCCTACTTGGACGGCCTTGCAACTAATGAAAAACTGTTTTTT. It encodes CSAYLDGLATNEKLFF. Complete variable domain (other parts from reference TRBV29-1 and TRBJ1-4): SAVISQKPSRDICQRGTSLTIQCQVDSQVTMMFWYRQQPGQSLTLIATANQGSEATYESGFVIDKFPISRPNLTFSTLTVSNMSPEDSSIYLCSAYLDGLATNEKLFFGSGTQLSVL.

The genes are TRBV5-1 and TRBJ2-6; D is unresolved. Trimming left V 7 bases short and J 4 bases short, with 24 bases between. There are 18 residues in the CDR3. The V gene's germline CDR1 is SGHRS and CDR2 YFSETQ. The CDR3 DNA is TGCGCCAGCGGACCTCCGGAGACGGCCCTTTGGGGGGCCAACGTCCTGACTTTC. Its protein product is CASGPPETALWGANVLTF.

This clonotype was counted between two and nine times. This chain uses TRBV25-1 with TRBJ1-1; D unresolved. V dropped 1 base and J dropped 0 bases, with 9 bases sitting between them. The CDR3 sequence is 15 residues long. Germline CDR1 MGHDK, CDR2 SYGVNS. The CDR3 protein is CASSESHALNTEAFF. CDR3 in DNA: TGTGCCAGCAGTGAATCCCACGCATTGAACACTGAAGCTTTCTTT.

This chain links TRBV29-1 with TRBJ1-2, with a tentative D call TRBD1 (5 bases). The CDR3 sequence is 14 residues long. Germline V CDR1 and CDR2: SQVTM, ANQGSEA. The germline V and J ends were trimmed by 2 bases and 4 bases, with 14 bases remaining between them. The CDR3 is CSVERQPPSYGYTF. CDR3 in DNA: TGCAGCGTTGAACGACAGCCACCTAGCTATGGCTACACCTTC.

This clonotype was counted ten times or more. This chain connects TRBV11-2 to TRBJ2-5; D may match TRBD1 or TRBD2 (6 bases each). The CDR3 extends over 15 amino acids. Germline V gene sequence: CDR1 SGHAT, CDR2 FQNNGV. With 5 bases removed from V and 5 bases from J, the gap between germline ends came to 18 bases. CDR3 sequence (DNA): TGTGCCAGCAGCCCCAAGGGGGAGGCGTATGAGACCCAGTACTTC. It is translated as CASSPKGEAYETQYF.

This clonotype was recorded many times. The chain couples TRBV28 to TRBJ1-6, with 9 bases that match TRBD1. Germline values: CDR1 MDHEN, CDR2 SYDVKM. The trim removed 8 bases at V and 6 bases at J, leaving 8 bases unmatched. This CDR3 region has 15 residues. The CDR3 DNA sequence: TGTGCCAGCTACAATTCGGGACAGGGTAATTCACCCCTCCACTTT. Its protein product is CASYNSGQGNSPLHF.

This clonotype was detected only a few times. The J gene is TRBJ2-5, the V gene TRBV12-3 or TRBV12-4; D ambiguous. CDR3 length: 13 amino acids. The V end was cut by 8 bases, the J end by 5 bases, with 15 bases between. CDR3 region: CASGLLGPETQYF. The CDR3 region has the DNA TGTGCCAGCGGCCTCTTGGGTCCCGAGACCCAGTACTTC.

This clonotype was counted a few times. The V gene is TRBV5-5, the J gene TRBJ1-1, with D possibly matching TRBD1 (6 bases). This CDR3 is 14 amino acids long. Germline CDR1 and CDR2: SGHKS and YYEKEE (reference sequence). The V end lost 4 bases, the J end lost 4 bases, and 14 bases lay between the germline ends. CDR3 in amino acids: CASSRTDSLTEAFF. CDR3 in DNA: TGTGCCAGCAGCCGCACGGACAGCCTCACTGAAGCTTTCTTT.

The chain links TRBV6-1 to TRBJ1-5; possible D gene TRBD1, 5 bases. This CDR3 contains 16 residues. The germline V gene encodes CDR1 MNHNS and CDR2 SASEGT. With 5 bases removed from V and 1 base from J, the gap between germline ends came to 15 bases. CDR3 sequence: CASSPLRRGSNQPQHF. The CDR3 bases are TGTGCCAGCAGTCCCCTTAGGAGGGGAAGCAATCAGCCCCAGCATTTT.

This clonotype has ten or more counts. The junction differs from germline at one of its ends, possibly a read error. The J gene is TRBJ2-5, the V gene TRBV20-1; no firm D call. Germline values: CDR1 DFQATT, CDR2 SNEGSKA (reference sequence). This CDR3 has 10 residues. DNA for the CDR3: TGCAGTGCTGGAGAAGAGACCCAGTACTTC. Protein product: CSAGEETQYF.

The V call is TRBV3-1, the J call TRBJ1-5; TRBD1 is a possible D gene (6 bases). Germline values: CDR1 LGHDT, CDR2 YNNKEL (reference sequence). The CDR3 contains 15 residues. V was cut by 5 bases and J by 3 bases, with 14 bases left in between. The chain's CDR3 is CASSSRGPHNQPQHF. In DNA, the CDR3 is TGTGCCAGCAGCTCGCGGGGGCCCCACAATCAGCCCCAGCATTTT. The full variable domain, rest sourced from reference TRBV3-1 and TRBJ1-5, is DTAVSQTPKYLVTQMGNDKSIKCEQNLGHDTMYWYKQDSKKFLKIMFSYNNKELIINETVPNRFSPKSPDKAHLNLHINSLELGDSAVYFCASSSRGPHNQPQHFGDGTRLSIL.

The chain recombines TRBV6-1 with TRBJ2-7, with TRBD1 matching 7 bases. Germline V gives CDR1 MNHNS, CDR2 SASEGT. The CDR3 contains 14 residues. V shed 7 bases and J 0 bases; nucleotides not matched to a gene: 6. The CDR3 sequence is CASKEQGNSYEQYF. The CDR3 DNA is TGTGCCAGCAAAGAACAGGGGAACTCCTACGAGCAGTACTTC.

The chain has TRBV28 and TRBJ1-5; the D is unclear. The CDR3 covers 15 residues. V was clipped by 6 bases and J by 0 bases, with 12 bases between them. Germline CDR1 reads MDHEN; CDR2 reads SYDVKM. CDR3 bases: TGTGCCAGCAGACCCCCGGGCCTTAGCAATCAGCCCCAGCATTTT. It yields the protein CASRPPGLSNQPQHF.

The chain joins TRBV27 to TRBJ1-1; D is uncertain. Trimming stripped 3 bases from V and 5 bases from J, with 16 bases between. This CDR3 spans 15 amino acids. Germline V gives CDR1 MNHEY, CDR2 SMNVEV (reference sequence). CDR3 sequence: CASSFLDIAGTEAFF. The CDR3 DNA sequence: TGTGCCAGCAGTTTCCTAGATATCGCGGGGACTGAAGCTTTCTTT.

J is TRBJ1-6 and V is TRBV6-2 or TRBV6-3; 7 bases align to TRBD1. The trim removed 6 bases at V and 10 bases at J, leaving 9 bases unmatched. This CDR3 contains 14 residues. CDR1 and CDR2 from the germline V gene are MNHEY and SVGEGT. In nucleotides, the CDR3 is TGTGCCAGCAGCCGGGACAGAGTAGAATCACCCCTCCACTTT. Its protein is CASSRDRVESPLHF.

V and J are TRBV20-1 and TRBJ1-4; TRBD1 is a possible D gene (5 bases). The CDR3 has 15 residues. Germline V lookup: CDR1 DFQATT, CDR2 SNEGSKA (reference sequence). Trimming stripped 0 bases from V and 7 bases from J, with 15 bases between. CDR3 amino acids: CSARDGKGRGEKLFF. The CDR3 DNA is TGCAGTGCTAGAGATGGAAAGGGGCGCGGTGAAAAACTGTTTTTT.

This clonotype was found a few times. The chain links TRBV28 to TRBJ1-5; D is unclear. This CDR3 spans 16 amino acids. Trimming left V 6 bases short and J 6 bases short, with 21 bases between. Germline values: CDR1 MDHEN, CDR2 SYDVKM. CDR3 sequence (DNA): TGTGCCAGCAGCCCGCCTTACCGCCTCGCTAGTCAGCCCCAGCATTTT. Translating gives CASSPPYRLASQPQHF.

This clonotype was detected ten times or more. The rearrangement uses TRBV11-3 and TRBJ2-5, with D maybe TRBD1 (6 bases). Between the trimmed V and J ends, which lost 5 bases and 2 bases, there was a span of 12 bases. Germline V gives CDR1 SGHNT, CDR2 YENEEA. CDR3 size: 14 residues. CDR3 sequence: CASSPPTGQETQYF. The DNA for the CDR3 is TGTGCCAGCAGCCCTCCCACAGGGCAAGAGACCCAGTACTTC. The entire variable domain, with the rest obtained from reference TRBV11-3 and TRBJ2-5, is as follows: EAGVVQSPRYKIIEKKQPVAFWCNPISGHNTLYWYLQNLGQGPELLIRYENEEAVDDSQLPKDRFSAERLKGVDSTLKIQPAELGDSAVYLCASSPPTGQETQYFGPGTRLLVL.

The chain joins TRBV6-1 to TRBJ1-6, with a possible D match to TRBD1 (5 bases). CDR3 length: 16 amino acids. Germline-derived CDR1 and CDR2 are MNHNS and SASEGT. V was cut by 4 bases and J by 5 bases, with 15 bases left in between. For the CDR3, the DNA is TGTGCCAGCAGTGGAAGGGGAGCCAGCCATAATTCACCCCTCCACTTT. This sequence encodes CASSGRGASHNSPLHF.

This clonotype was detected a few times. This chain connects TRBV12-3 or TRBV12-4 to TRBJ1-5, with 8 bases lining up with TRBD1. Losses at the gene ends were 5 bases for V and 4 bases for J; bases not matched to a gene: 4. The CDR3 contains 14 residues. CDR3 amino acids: CASSIRGRNQPQHF. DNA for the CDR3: TGTGCCAGCAGTATCAGGGGGCGAAATCAGCCCCAGCATTTT.

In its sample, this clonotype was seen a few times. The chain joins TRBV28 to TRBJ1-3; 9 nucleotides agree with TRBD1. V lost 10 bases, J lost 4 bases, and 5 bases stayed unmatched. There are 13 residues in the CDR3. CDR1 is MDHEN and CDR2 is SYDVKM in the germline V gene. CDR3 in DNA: TGTGCCACAAACAGGGGGCTGGGAAACACCATATATTTT. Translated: CATNRGLGNTIYF.

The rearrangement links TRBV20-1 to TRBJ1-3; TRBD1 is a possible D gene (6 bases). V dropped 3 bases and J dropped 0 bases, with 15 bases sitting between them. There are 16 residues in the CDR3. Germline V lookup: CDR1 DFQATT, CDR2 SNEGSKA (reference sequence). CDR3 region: CSAREGGLSSGNTIYF. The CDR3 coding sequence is TGCAGTGCTAGGGAAGGGGGATTAAGCTCTGGAAACACCATATATTTT.

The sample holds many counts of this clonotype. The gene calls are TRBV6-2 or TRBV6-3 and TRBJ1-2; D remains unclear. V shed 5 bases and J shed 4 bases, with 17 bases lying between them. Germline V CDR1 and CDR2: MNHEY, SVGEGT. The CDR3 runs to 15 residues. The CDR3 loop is CASSERGSVGYGYTF. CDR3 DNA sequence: TGTGCCAGCAGTGAAAGAGGGTCTGTTGGCTATGGCTACACCTTC.